These T cell receptor beta chains were read from a single sample in a study of blood T cell repertoires in COVID-19. Clones were sequenced by immunoSEQ multiplex PCR, and TCRdb holds only the in-frame ones, with some missing. The profile covers about 190,000 clones, with approximately 80% appearing a single time and 5.2% taken by the ten largest. Input material: PBMCs or T cells enriched from blood (not recorded which). Receptor source: an older woman with acute COVID-19. The CDR3 runs from the conserved cysteine through the conserved F or W. The D gene is left open where the match is weak. Part of the rows lack a size; the others show once, few, many or a class for expanded clones.

j_gene,d_gene,abundance,v_gene,CDR3aa,CDR3nt
TRBJ2-5,.,.,TRBV24-1,CATSDFLLDSAQETQYF,TGTGCCACCAGTGATTTCCTCCTGGACTCGGCCCAAGAGACCCAGTACTTC
TRBJ2-1,TRBD1,.,TRBV7-2,CATKPGQASDEQFF,TGTGCCACCAAACCGGGACAGGCATCCGATGAGCAGTTCTTC
TRBJ2-2,TRBD1,.,TRBV5-6,CASSLTTGVTGELFF,TGTGCCAGCAGCTTGACGACAGGGGTCACCGGGGAGCTGTTTTTT
TRBJ1-5,.,.,TRBV6-5,CASRTTRSNQPQHF,TGTGCCAGCAGAACGACACGTAGCAATCAGCCCCAGCATTTT
TRBJ1-2,.,.,TRBV19,CASSKDSGNSYGYTF,TGTGCCAGTAGTAAGGACTCCGGGAATTCCTATGGCTACACCTTC
TRBJ2-3,.,.,TRBV24-1,CATSDSSGTLTDTQYF,TGTGCCACCAGTGATAGTTCTGGGACACTTACAGATACGCAGTATTTT
TRBJ2-7,.,once,TRBV7-6,CASSLYMRDEQYF,TGTGCCAGCAGCTTATACATGAGGGACGAGCAGTACTTC
TRBJ2-5,TRBD2,.,TRBV4-2,CASSSHPGLAGDQYF,TGTGCCAGCAGCTCTCACCCGGGACTAGCGGGGGACCAGTACTTC
TRBJ1-3,.,.,TRBV19,CASKQASNTIYF,TGTGCCAGTAAGCAAGCCTCAAACACCATATATTTT
TRBJ2-3,TRBD2,.,TRBV19,CASSNGLAGVTDTQYF,TGTGCCAGTAGTAACGGACTAGCGGGAGTTACAGATACGCAGTATTTT
TRBJ2-1,TRBD2,.,TRBV15,CATSRGPLEGGTRDEQFF,TGTGCCACCAGCAGAGGTCCCCTCGAGGGAGGGACGCGGGATGAGCAGTTCTTC
TRBJ2-7,TRBD1,.,TRBV11-2,CASRRGQGNSYEQYF,TGTGCCAGCAGAAGAGGACAGGGCAATTCCTACGAGCAGTACTTC
TRBJ2-6,TRBD1,.,TRBV10-3,CAISESFGTGPTGANVLTF,TGTGCCATCAGTGAGTCGTTTGGGACAGGGCCAACGGGGGCCAACGTCCTGACTTTC
TRBJ2-1,TRBD2,.,TRBV5-1,CASSLVGGRLYNEQFF,TGCGCCAGCAGCTTAGTGGGAGGGCGTCTTTACAATGAGCAGTTCTTC
TRBJ1-5,.,.,TRBV21-1,CASRREGLLRNQPQHF,TGTGCCAGCAGGAGGGAGGGATTATTACGGAATCAGCCCCAGCATTTT
TRBJ2-7,.,.,TRBV10-3,CAISQGPYEQYF,TGTGCCATCAGTCAGGGCCCCTACGAGCAGTACTTC
TRBJ1-5,.,few,TRBV30,CACSVGALESSNQPQHF,TGTGCCTGCTCTGTGGGGGCGCTCGAATCTAGCAATCAGCCCCAGCATTTT
TRBJ2-5,.,.,TRBV18,CASSPDSSQETQYF,TGTGCCAGCTCACCGGACTCGTCGCAAGAGACCCAGTACTTC
TRBJ1-2,.,.,TRBV30,CAWQEEGRLAGYTF,TGTGCCTGGCAGGAAGAGGGACGCCTAGCGGGCTACACCTTC
TRBJ2-2,TRBD2,.,TRBV30,CAWKTSSSGELFF,TGTGCCTGGAAGACTAGCTCCTCCGGGGAGCTGTTTTTT
TRBJ2-5,TRBD2,.,TRBV28,CASSRNSGGGETQYF,TGTGCCAGCAGCCGCAATAGCGGGGGTGGCGAGACCCAGTACTTC
TRBJ1-5,.,.,TRBV6-2/TRBV6-3,CASSYRAGDNQPQHF,TGTGCCAGCAGTTACAGGGCAGGGGATAATCAGCCCCAGCATTTT
TRBJ2-3,TRBD1,once,TRBV6-2/TRBV6-3,CASSPPGQKTDTQYF,TGTGCCAGCAGCCCGCCGGGACAGAAAACAGATACGCAGTATTTT
TRBJ2-5,.,once,TRBV4-1,CASSQVGLLGNQYF,TGCGCCAGCAGCCAAGTTGGCCTACTAGGGAACCAGTACTTC
TRBJ1-4,TRBD1,.,TRBV19,CASRLGQGSREKLFF,TGTGCCAGTAGGCTGGGACAGGGAAGTCGTGAAAAACTGTTTTTT
TRBJ2-1,TRBD2,.,TRBV4-3,CASSQASRSGINNEQFF,TGCGCCAGCAGCCAAGCCTCGAGGAGCGGGATCAACAATGAGCAGTTCTTC
TRBJ1-2,.,.,TRBV15,CATRGLGAYDGYTF,TGTGCCACCCGAGGTTTGGGGGCTTATGATGGCTACACCTTC
TRBJ1-4,TRBD1,.,TRBV18,CASSETGRDEKLFF,TGTGCCAGCTCAGAGACAGGGCGAGATGAAAAACTGTTTTTT
TRBJ1-4,TRBD1,.,TRBV5-5,CASSHQGALNEKLFF,TGTGCCAGCAGCCATCAGGGGGCCCTAAATGAAAAACTGTTTTTT
TRBJ1-2,.,once,TRBV12-3/TRBV12-4,CASSLNYGYTF,TGTGCCAGCAGTCTAAACTATGGCTACACCTTC
TRBJ1-5,.,.,TRBV7-8,CASSSHGQRSNQPQHF,TGTGCCAGCAGCTCGCACGGACAGAGGAGCAATCAGCCCCAGCATTTT
TRBJ1-1,.,.,TRBV24-1,CATSAADKNTEAFF,TGTGCCACCAGTGCCGCCGACAAGAACACTGAAGCTTTCTTT
TRBJ2-5,.,.,TRBV5-1,CASSTALWPLETQYF,TGCGCCAGCAGCACAGCCCTCTGGCCCCTTGAGACCCAGTACTTC
TRBJ1-4,.,.,TRBV10-3,CAIAGGGGGEKLFF,TGTGCCATCGCCGGCGGGGGAGGAGGTGAAAAACTGTTTTTT
TRBJ1-4,.,.,TRBV13,CASSSSLQALGEKLFF,TGTGCCAGCAGCTCAAGCCTACAGGCACTTGGGGAAAAACTGTTTTTT
TRBJ1-1,.,many,TRBV7-2,CASRPTGGANTEAFF,TGTGCCAGCAGACCTACGGGAGGGGCGAACACTGAAGCTTTCTTT
TRBJ2-7,TRBD1,.,TRBV6-2/TRBV6-3,CASSSNRGYGEQYF,TGTGCCAGCAGTTCGAACAGGGGGTATGGGGAGCAGTACTTC
TRBJ2-2,TRBD2,.,TRBV30,CASPGLAANTGELFF,TGTGCCTCCCCCGGGCTAGCGGCCAACACCGGGGAGCTGTTTTTT
TRBJ2-7,TRBD1,.,TRBV19,CASSRTGEPYEQYF,TGTGCCAGTAGCAGGACAGGGGAACCTTACGAGCAGTACTTC
TRBJ2-1,TRBD1,once,TRBV7-8,CASRPRQGPYNEQFF,TGTGCCAGCAGACCCCGACAGGGGCCCTACAATGAGCAGTTCTTC
TRBJ2-1,TRBD2,once,TRBV14,CASSKGLAGSFAYNEQFF,TGTGCCAGCAGCAAGGGACTAGCGGGGAGTTTTGCTTATAATGAGCAGTTCTTC
TRBJ1-2,TRBD1,.,TRBV3-1/TRBV3-2,CASRPAGGHLANYGYTF,TGTGCCAGCAGACCCGCAGGGGGCCATCTCGCTAACTATGGCTACACCTTC
TRBJ1-1,TRBD1,.,TRBV18,CASSPRGQNDAEAFF,TGTGCCAGCTCACCGAGGGGACAGAATGACGCTGAAGCTTTCTTT
TRBJ1-2,.,.,TRBV5-1,CASSLEGRGNEGYTF,TGCGCCAGCAGCTTGGAGGGCAGGGGTAATGAAGGCTACACCTTC
TRBJ1-4,.,.,TRBV3-1/TRBV3-2,CASSPLWTSEKLFF,TGTGCCAGCAGCCCCCTTTGGACATCTGAAAAACTGTTTTTT
TRBJ2-1,TRBD2,.,TRBV4-3,CASSQELAGSSYNEQFF,TGCGCCAGCAGCCAAGAACTAGCGGGGAGCTCCTACAATGAGCAGTTCTTC
TRBJ2-2,TRBD1,.,TRBV12-5,CASGQGANTGELFF,TGTGCTAGTGGGCAGGGGGCGAACACCGGGGAGCTGTTTTTT
TRBJ2-5,.,.,TRBV9,CASSAKREKGQAEETQYF,TGTGCCAGCAGCGCCAAAAGAGAGAAGGGGCAGGCGGAAGAGACCCAGTACTTC
TRBJ2-2,.,.,TRBV10-1,CASSDQRVTGTGELFF,TGCGCCAGCAGTGACCAGAGGGTCACGGGCACCGGGGAGCTGTTTTTT
TRBJ1-2,.,.,TRBV5-8,CASSFYSLSNYGYTF,TGTGCCAGCAGCTTTTACAGCCTCTCTAACTATGGCTACACCTTC
TRBJ2-2,.,.,TRBV3-1/TRBV3-2,CASCQGGEAGELFF,TGTGCCAGCTGCCAAGGGGGGGAGGCCGGGGAGCTGTTTTTT
TRBJ2-5,.,.,TRBV27,CASAPSGTWETQYF,TGTGCCAGCGCCCCCTCCGGGACATGGGAGACCCAGTACTTC
TRBJ2-7,TRBD2,.,TRBV27,CASSLVPSGTYEQYF,TGTGCCAGCAGTTTAGTTCCTAGCGGTACCTACGAGCAGTACTTC
TRBJ1-5,TRBD1,.,TRBV2,CASSEMGTGNNQPQHF,TGTGCCAGCAGTGAAATGGGGACAGGGAACAATCAGCCCCAGCATTTT
TRBJ1-6,.,.,TRBV7-9,CASSGGPVTNSPLHF,TGTGCCAGCAGCGGAGGGCCCGTCACAAATTCACCCCTCCACTTT